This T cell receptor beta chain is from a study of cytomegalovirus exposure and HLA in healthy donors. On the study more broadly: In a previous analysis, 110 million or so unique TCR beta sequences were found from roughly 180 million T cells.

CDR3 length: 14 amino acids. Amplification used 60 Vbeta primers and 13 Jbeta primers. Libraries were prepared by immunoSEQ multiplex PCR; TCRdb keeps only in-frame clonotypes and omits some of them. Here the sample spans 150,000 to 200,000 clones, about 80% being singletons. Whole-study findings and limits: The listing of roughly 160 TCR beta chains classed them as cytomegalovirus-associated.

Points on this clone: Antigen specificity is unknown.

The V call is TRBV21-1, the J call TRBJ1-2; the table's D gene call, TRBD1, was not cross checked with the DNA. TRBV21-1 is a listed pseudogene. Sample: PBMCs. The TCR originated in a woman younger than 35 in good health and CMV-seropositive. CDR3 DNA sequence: TGTGCCAGCAGCAAAAAGACCAGGCTCTATGGCTACACCTTC. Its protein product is CASSKKTRLYGYTF.